This TCR beta chain is drawn from a study of blood T cell repertoires in COVID-19. Study-level background: The United States, Italy and Spain were the sources of the acute and convalescent COVID-19 samples. Sources were T cells, B-cell-depleted T cells, or PBMCs; the material itself was cDNA or gDNA.

Germline loops: CDR1 LGHDT, CDR2 YNNKEL (reference sequence). The germline V and J ends were trimmed by 3 bases and 3 bases, with 9 bases remaining between them. The CDR3 runs 14 residues. Only in-frame clones appear in the TCRdb table, and some are missing; sequencing was by immunoSEQ multiplex PCR. The sample lists around 30,000 clones; approximately 86% were seen once. The clonotype was recovered from a human donor in a cohort sampled during active COVID-19. The donor label of this sample is uncertain. The sample taken for sequencing was peripheral blood. The chain joins TRBV3-1 (or the pseudogene TRBV3-2) to TRBJ2-4; D uncertain. CDR3 DNA sequence: TGTGCCAGCAGCCATAGAGGTGGCAAAAACATTCAGTACTTC. Translated, it gives CASSHRGGKNIQYF.